The next 10 T cell receptor beta chains were all read from a single sample in a study of regulatory T cells in long-lasting Graves disease. Time point given: persistent/refractory GD, antithyroid drugs over 5 years with positive TRAb. After RNA was extracted from PBMCs, the TCR library was made from it. Assembly of TCR beta libraries relied on iRepertoire HTBI primers together with Arm-PCR of CDR3 regions. TCRdb used MiXCR to reprocess the multiplex PCR reads, holding one entry per CDR3 protein. Here the sample spans about 470,000 distinct CDR3 sequences, less than 25% being singletons. Sample: peripheral blood mononuclear cells (PBMCs), taken when the disease was refractory, from a patient treated with antithyroid drugs. These receptors were collected from a female donor with Graves disease.

The genes are TRBV27 and TRBJ2-1, with unresolved D. CDR3 size: 16 residues. Trimming removed 3 bases at V and 0 bases at J, with 12 bases between. Germline CDR1 reads MNHEY; CDR2 reads SMNVEV (reference sequence). Written as DNA, the CDR3 is TGTGCCAGCAGTTTTAGACCTAGAGACTCCTACAATGAGCAGTTCTTC. Protein: CASSFRPRDSYNEQFF.

The chain uses TRBV6-5 and TRBJ2-7; D perhaps matches TRBD1 (6 bases). Trimming took 2 bases from V and 2 from J, leaving 19 bases between them. The CDR3 spans 17 residues. CDR1 is MNHEY, CDR2 SVGAGI, per germline. The CDR3 nucleotides are TGTGCCAGCAGTTACCACCGCGCAGTGAAGGGGGCCTACGAGCAGTACTTC. Amino acids: CASSYHRAVKGAYEQYF.

The V gene is TRBV7-9, the J gene TRBJ2-7, with D possibly matching TRBD2 (5 bases). This CDR3 spans 16 amino acids. Per the germline V gene, CDR1 is SEHNR and CDR2 is FQNEAQ (reference sequence). V was pared by 2 bases and J by 7 bases, with 21 bases between. The DNA for the CDR3 is TGTGCCAGCAGCTTAAACCCGGGAAATTATTTGGGGGAGCAGTACTTC. As protein: CASSLNPGNYLGEQYF.

J is TRBJ2-3 and V is TRBV6-9, with TRBD1 identical over 7 bases. The germline CDR1 and CDR2 sequences are MNHGY and SVAAGI. The CDR3 is made up of 15 amino acids. V trimming: 3 bases; J trimming: 5 bases; junction bases outside the gene matches: 8. CDR3 bases: TGTGCCAGCAGTTACTCCGGGACAGTGGGAGATACGCAGTATTTT. This codes for CASSYSGTVGDTQYF.

This sequence joins TRBV12-3 or TRBV12-4 and TRBJ2-3, with unresolved D. The ends were cut back, 6 bases at V and 8 bases at J, with 12 bases in the middle. CDR3 length: 12 amino acids. CDR3 protein: CASSPPLSTQYF. The CDR3 nucleotides are TGTGCCAGCAGCCCGCCATTAAGTACGCAGTATTTT.

This clonotype was detected only a few times. The rearrangement joins TRBV9 to TRBJ2-1, with TRBD2 matching over 7 bases. Per germline, CDR1 SGDLS and CDR2 YYNGEE. With V trimmed by 2 bases and J by 5 bases, 7 bases remained unmatched. The CDR3 extends over 15 amino acids. CDR3 sequence reads: CASSVRGGSNNEQFF. The CDR3 coding sequence is TGTGCCAGCAGCGTGAGAGGCGGGAGTAACAATGAGCAGTTCTTC.

DNA for the CDR3: TGTGCCTGGAGGAATTCAGGAATTGGTGAAAAACTGTTTTTT. Translating it yields CAWRNSGIGEKLFF. The chain combines TRBV30 with TRBJ1-4; D uncertain. Trimming pared 3 bases from V and 7 bases from J, leaving 15 bases between. The CDR3 has 14 amino acids. The V gene's germline CDR1 is GTSNPN and CDR2 SVGIG (reference sequence).

The chain joins TRBV20-1 to TRBJ2-1; no clear D. This CDR3 region has 14 residues. Trimming removed 3 bases at V and 1 base at J, with 10 bases between. Germline V CDR1 and CDR2: DFQATT, SNEGSKA (reference sequence). The chain's CDR3 is CSASRLKSYNEQFF. In nucleotides, the CDR3 is TGCAGTGCTAGTCGTCTAAAGTCCTACAATGAGCAGTTCTTC.

This clonotype occurred a few times. The chain links TRBV6-5 to TRBJ1-2; D not resolved. Between the trimmed V and J ends, which lost 1 base and 5 bases, there was a span of 5 bases. The CDR3 covers 12 residues. Germline CDR1 and CDR2: MNHEY and SVGAGI. CDR3 in DNA: TGTGCCAGCAGTTACTTGCGTTATGGCTACACCTTC. It encodes CASSYLRYGYTF.

The gene calls are TRBV5-1 and TRBJ2-7, with a tentative D call TRBD1 (6 bases). The V end was cut by 1 base, the J end by 3 bases, with 8 bases between. Germline V gene data show CDR1 as SGHRS and CDR2 as YFSETQ. The CDR3 loop spans 13 amino acids. CDR3 nucleotides: TGCGCCAGCAGCTTGAACAGGGTCTACGAGCAGTACTTC. Amino acids: CASSLNRVYEQYF.